The 26 T cell receptor beta chains below were found in one sample sequenced in a study of T cell responses to AZD1222 COVID-19 vaccine. Sequencing used immunoSEQ multiplex PCR; TCRdb keeps in-frame clones, though not all of them. The sample lists around 140,000 clones; roughly nine tenths were seen once. The input for sequencing was peripheral blood, taken 28 days after the second AZD1222 dose. Source of these receptors: an adult who received the AZD1222 COVID-19 vaccine.

The rearrangement joins TRBV2 to TRBJ2-6; D unresolved. The CDR3 extends over 15 amino acids. Germline CDR1 SNHLY, CDR2 FYNNEI. V was clipped by 5 bases and J by 0 bases, with 8 bases between them. In nucleotides, the CDR3 is TGTGCCAGCAGTACCCAGTTCTCTGGGGCCAACGTCCTGACTTTC. Its translation is CASSTQFSGANVLTF.

The V call is TRBV19, the J call TRBJ1-3; D ambiguous. The length of the CDR3 is 14 residues. CDR1 LNHDA and CDR2 SQIVND come from the germline V gene (reference sequence). V shed 9 bases and J shed 0 bases, with 12 bases lying between them. CDR3 in DNA: TGTGCCAGCCACCCGGGGAACTCTGGAAACACCATATATTTT. Protein product: CASHPGNSGNTIYF.

V usage is TRBV19 and J usage is TRBJ1-1; the D is unclear. The CDR3 sequence is 15 residues long. V was shortened by 5 bases and J by 2 bases, with 15 bases between the two germline ends. Germline V gene data show CDR1 as LNHDA and CDR2 as SQIVND (reference sequence). The CDR3 sequence is CASSSFERRNTEAFF. The CDR3, as DNA: TGTGCCAGTAGTTCCTTCGAGAGACGAAACACTGAAGCTTTCTTT.

V usage is TRBV19 and J usage is TRBJ1-1; D call uncertain. Trimming left V 0 bases short and J 4 bases short, with 15 bases between. Germline CDR1 and CDR2: LNHDA and SQIVND (reference sequence). The CDR3 loop spans 16 amino acids. The DNA of the CDR3 is TGTGCCAGTAGTATAGATCTTAGGTCACGGGTCACTGAAGCTTTCTTT. Its protein is CASSIDLRSRVTEAFF.

The V gene is TRBV30, the J gene TRBJ1-3, with D possibly TRBD1 on 5 matching bases. V lost 0 bases and J lost 4, with 7 bases in between. Looked up from germline, CDR1 is GTSNPN and CDR2 is SVGIG (reference sequence). CDR3 length: 13 residues. As DNA, the CDR3 is TGTGCCTGGAGTGTACGACAGGGAAACACCATATATTTT. Translating it yields CAWSVRQGNTIYF.

The chain has TRBV5-6 and TRBJ2-7; TRBD1 aligns across 10 bases. The CDR3 loop spans 15 amino acids. The germline V gene has CDR1 SGHDT and CDR2 YYEEEE. Germline trimming cut 6 bases from V and 3 bases from J; bases unmatched to any gene: 9. Here the CDR3 DNA reads TGTGCCAGCAACCTCCTGGGACAGGGGTTCTACGAGCAGTACTTC. It codes for CASNLLGQGFYEQYF.

This chain connects TRBV27 to TRBJ2-2; D ambiguous. The V gene's germline CDR1 is MNHEY and CDR2 SMNVEV (reference sequence). The CDR3 contains 16 residues. Trimming removed 6 bases at V and 8 bases at J, with 22 bases between. CDR3 nucleotide sequence: TGTGCCAGCAGCGTCATATTTGGACCGCGGTCGGGGGAGCTGTTTTTT. Protein sequence: CASSVIFGPRSGELFF.

This clone was recorded a few times. The genes are TRBV19 and TRBJ1-1; the D is unclear. Trimming removed 5 bases from V and 3 bases from J, with 10 bases in between. Looked up from germline, CDR1 is LNHDA and CDR2 is SQIVND (reference sequence). CDR3 size: 13 residues. The CDR3 region has the DNA TGTGCCAGTAGTGCCCACGGAGACACTGAAGCTTTCTTT. Its translation: CASSAHGDTEAFF.

The chain couples TRBV7-3 to TRBJ2-5, with D possibly being TRBD1 (5 bases). This CDR3 contains 16 residues. Trimming stripped 1 base from V and 1 base from J, with 13 bases between. Germline V gene lookup returns CDR1 SGHTA and CDR2 FQGTGA. The DNA for the CDR3 is TGTGCCAGCAGCTTAAACGCTGGGGCTATCCAAGAGACCCAGTACTTC. Residues: CASSLNAGAIQETQYF.

This sequence joins TRBV9 and TRBJ2-5, with D uncertain. Germline assignment: CDR1 SGDLS and CDR2 YYNGEE. This CDR3 spans 12 amino acids. V lost 3 bases, J lost 8 bases, and 11 bases lay in between. CDR3 amino acids: CASSASEFTQYF. In DNA form, the CDR3 reads TGTGCCAGCAGCGCTTCAGAGTTCACCCAGTACTTC.

The rearrangement links TRBV6-6 to TRBJ1-1; the D is unclear. The CDR3 sequence is 10 residues long. Germline V lookup: CDR1 MNHNY, CDR2 SVGAGI (reference sequence). V was cut by 6 bases and J by 5 bases, with 4 bases left in between. In nucleotides, the CDR3 is TGTGCCAGCAGCCGTACTGAAGCTTTCTTT. Its translation: CASSRTEAFF.

V gene TRBV24-1 combines with J gene TRBJ1-5; 9 bases line up with TRBD1. Germline CDR1 reads KGHDR; CDR2 reads SFDVKD. The CDR3 is 14 residues long. V lost 7 bases, J lost 3 bases, and 3 bases stayed unmatched. The CDR3 is CATRGQGSNQPQHF. DNA for the CDR3: TGTGCCACCAGGGGACAGGGCTCCAATCAGCCCCAGCATTTT.

V usage is TRBV6-6 and J usage is TRBJ1-2; 9 bases align to TRBD1. Germline CDR1 reads MNHNY; CDR2 reads SVGAGI (reference sequence). This CDR3 spans 14 amino acids. V lost 6 bases, J lost 12 bases, and 14 bases stayed unmatched. CDR3 DNA: TGTGCCAGCAGCCCAGGGGGGACAGGGTCAAAAGACACCTTC. Translated: CASSPGGTGSKDTF.

This clone was observed once. This chain connects TRBV5-1 to TRBJ2-2; D may be TRBD2 (5 bases). In germline, CDR1 is SGHRS, CDR2 YFSETQ. The CDR3 has 13 amino acids. Trimming stripped 7 bases from V and 7 bases from J, with 14 bases between. The CDR3 loop is CASSDRGSGELFF. As DNA, the CDR3 is TGCGCCAGCTCAGATCGGGGTAGCGGGGAGCTGTTTTTT.

The chain combines TRBV4-1 with TRBJ1-5; 8 nucleotides line up with TRBD1. V dropped 0 bases and J dropped 5; count of bases not matched to a gene: 9. The CDR3 contains 17 residues. Germline CDR1 reads MGHRA; CDR2 reads YSYEKL. The CDR3 DNA sequence: TGCGCCAGCAGCCAAGATAGGTTAGGGACAGGAGATCAGCCCCAGCATTTT. Encoded protein: CASSQDRLGTGDQPQHF.

This rearrangement joins TRBV6-5 to TRBJ2-5, with D perhaps matching TRBD1 (6 bases). The V gene's germline CDR1 is MNHEY and CDR2 SVGAGI. The CDR3 spans 16 residues. V was cut by 1 base and J by 4 bases, with 16 bases left in between. DNA for the CDR3: TGTGCCAGCAGTTACTGGGTACAGGGAAAGGGAGAGACCCAGTACTTC. Translating gives CASSYWVQGKGETQYF.

This clone was counted a single time. The chain employs TRBV5-1 and TRBJ2-7; 8 bases match TRBD1. This CDR3 comprises 17 residues. Germline CDR1 reads SGHRS; CDR2 reads YFSETQ. J gave up 2 bases and V 4 bases, and 14 bases lay outside the gene matches. The DNA of the CDR3 is TGCGCCAGCAGCCCACGCGCCGACAGGGGATTAGCCTACGAGCAGTACTTC. Protein sequence: CASSPRADRGLAYEQYF.

The chain recombines TRBV7-9 with TRBJ2-1; D may be TRBD1 or TRBD2 (5 bases each). Germline V lookup: CDR1 SEHNR, CDR2 FQNEAQ (reference sequence). V was clipped by 5 bases and J by 6 bases, with 17 bases between them. This CDR3 contains 15 residues. As DNA, the CDR3 is TGTGCCAGCAGCCCTTCGGGGCGTGACACCAATGAGCAGTTCTTC. Translation gives CASSPSGRDTNEQFF.

V is TRBV9 and J is TRBJ1-4; possible D gene TRBD1, 5 bases. Trimming pared 3 bases from V and 5 bases from J, leaving 17 bases between. In germline, CDR1 is SGDLS, CDR2 YYNGEE. The CDR3 extends over 16 amino acids. The CDR3 loop is CASSAEGREGNEKLFF. The CDR3, as DNA: TGTGCCAGCAGCGCCGAAGGACGGGAGGGGAATGAAAAACTGTTTTTT.

The chain recombines TRBV10-2 with TRBJ1-5, with 7 positions matching TRBD1. Germline V gene data show CDR1 as WSHSY and CDR2 as SAAADI. The CDR3 totals 16 residues. After removal of 3 bases from V and 6 bases from J, the junction contained 11 bases not matched to a gene. The CDR3 sequence is CASSDPQGDGGQPQHF. The CDR3 nucleotides read TGCGCCAGCAGTGATCCCCAGGGGGATGGAGGTCAGCCCCAGCATTTT.

This clone was counted a few times. The chain recombines TRBV19 with TRBJ1-1, with 7 bases aligning to TRBD1. Germline V lookup: CDR1 LNHDA, CDR2 SQIVND (reference sequence). CDR3 length: 15 residues. V shed 3 bases, J shed 4 bases, and the junction held 8 bases outside the gene matches. CDR3 region: CASSMVTGSGTEAFF. For the CDR3, the DNA is TGTGCCAGTAGTATGGTGACAGGGAGTGGCACTGAAGCTTTCTTT.

This clone was counted a single time. The chain links TRBV5-6 to TRBJ1-2; a possible D gene is TRBD1 (6 bases). The CDR3 is made up of 17 amino acids. Between the trimmed V and J ends, which lost 4 bases and 6 bases, there was a span of 25 bases. Germline assignment: CDR1 SGHDT and CDR2 YYEEEE. The CDR3 loop reads CASSPEELAGTRDGYTF. DNA for the CDR3: TGTGCCAGCAGCCCTGAGGAGTTAGCCGGGACAAGAGATGGCTACACCTTC.

The genes are TRBV7-2 and TRBJ1-6; 9 bases line up with TRBD1. Germline V CDR1 and CDR2: SGHTA, FQGNSA. The V and J ends lost 5 bases and 8 bases, in that order; junction bases with no gene match: 10. The CDR3 has 16 residues. CDR3 loop: CASSLSGTGFYSPLHF. As DNA, the CDR3 is TGTGCCAGCAGCCTTAGTGGGACAGGGTTTTATTCACCCCTCCACTTT.

The rearrangement uses TRBV19 and TRBJ1-1, with 11 bases fitting TRBD1. This CDR3 spans 16 amino acids. The trim removed 4 bases at V and 0 bases at J, leaving 4 bases unmatched. Germline V gene sequence: CDR1 LNHDA, CDR2 SQIVND (reference sequence). CDR3 nucleotide sequence: TGTGCCAGTAGTAAAGGGACAGGGGGGATGAACACTGAAGCTTTCTTT. It yields the protein CASSKGTGGMNTEAFF. Using reference TRBV19 and TRBJ1-1 for the parts outside the CDR3, the full variable domain is DGGITQSPKYLFRKEGQNVTLSCEQNLNHDAMYWYRQDPGQGLRLIYYSQIVNDFQKGDIAEGYSVSREKKESFPLTVTSAQKNPTAFYLCASSKGTGGMNTEAFFGQGTRLTVV.

This chain connects TRBV3-1 (or the pseudogene TRBV3-2) to TRBJ2-1; D remains ambiguous. V dropped 3 bases and J dropped 5 bases, with 11 bases sitting between them. Germline CDR1 and CDR2: LGHDT and YNNKEL (reference sequence). The CDR3 length is 14 residues. The CDR3 reads CASSHINTDNEQFF. The CDR3 DNA sequence: TGTGCCAGCAGCCACATTAACACTGACAATGAGCAGTTCTTC.

The chain couples TRBV10-2 to TRBJ2-7; TRBD1 matches at 7 bases. This CDR3 is built from 14 residues. Germline loops: CDR1 WSHSY, CDR2 SAAADI. V shed 6 bases and J 8 bases; nucleotides not matched to a gene: 13. The CDR3 nucleotides read TGCGCCAGCAGCAACTCGGGGACAGACTCCAAGCAGTACTTC. Residues: CASSNSGTDSKQYF.